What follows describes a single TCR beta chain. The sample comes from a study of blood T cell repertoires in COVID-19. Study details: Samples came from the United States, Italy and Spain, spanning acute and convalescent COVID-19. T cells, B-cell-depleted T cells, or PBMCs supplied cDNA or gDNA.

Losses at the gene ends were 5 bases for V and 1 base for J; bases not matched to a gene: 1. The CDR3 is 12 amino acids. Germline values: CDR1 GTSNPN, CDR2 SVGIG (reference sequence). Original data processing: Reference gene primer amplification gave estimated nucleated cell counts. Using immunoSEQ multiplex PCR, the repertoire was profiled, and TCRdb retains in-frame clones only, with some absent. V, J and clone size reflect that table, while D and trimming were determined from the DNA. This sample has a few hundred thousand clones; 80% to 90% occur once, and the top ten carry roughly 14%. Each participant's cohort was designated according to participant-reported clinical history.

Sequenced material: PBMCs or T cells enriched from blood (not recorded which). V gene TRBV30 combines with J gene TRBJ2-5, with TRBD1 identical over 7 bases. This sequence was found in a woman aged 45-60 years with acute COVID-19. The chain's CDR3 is CAWGDSQETQYF. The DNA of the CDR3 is TGTGCCTGGGGGGACAGCCAAGAGACCCAGTACTTC.